This T cell receptor (beta chain) appears in the sequencing data of a study of shared clonotypes between healthy human individuals. This table comes from immunoSEQ multiplex PCR, and its TCRdb copy is limited to in-frame clones, with some not included. The sample has about 490,000 clones; around 79% are singletons. The CDR3 has 17 amino acids. Looked up from germline, CDR1 is MGHRA and CDR2 is YSYEKL. V was clipped by 1 base and J by 5 bases; unmatched bases: 7. Whole-study findings and limits: Researchers sampled only blood; tissue repertoires likely differ.

This clone was counted only a few times. Its antigen is unidentified. This receptor was taken from a woman aged 35 to 49 in good health. Some clones in this sample may be carry-over from other donors' samples. The genes are TRBV4-1 and TRBJ2-7, with 14 bases matching TRBD2. The sequencing input was PBMCs. The CDR3 DNA sequence: TGCGCCAGCAGCCAAGGGACTCGACTAGCGGGAGGGCACGAGCAGTACTTC. Translated, it gives CASSQGTRLAGGHEQYF.